This T cell receptor beta chain is from a study of blood T cells in healthy people across ages. Study summary: Template switching picked up about one barcoded beta molecule for each two T cells.

Germline trimming cut 5 bases from V and 3 bases from J; bases unmatched to any gene: 5. The CDR3 is 15 amino acids. The authors ran a second PCR of 7 to 11 cycles using a sample-barcoded 5' primer and a J-beta primer mix. A 12-random-nucleotide template-switch adaptor tagged each cDNA molecule. MiXCR, run by TCRdb on the 5' RACE reads, gives a single entry per CDR3 protein. The sample yields about 810,000 distinct CDR3 sequences, 30% to 45% seen once. The rearrangement links TRBV12-3 or TRBV12-4 to TRBJ2-5, with 11 bases aligning to TRBD1. The source of this sequence is a man aged 18 to 35 in good health. Sequences were obtained from blood. The CDR3 loop reads CASSQGQGGKETQYF. The CDR3 bases are TGTGCCAGCAGTCAGGGACAGGGGGGTAAAGAGACCCAGTACTTC.